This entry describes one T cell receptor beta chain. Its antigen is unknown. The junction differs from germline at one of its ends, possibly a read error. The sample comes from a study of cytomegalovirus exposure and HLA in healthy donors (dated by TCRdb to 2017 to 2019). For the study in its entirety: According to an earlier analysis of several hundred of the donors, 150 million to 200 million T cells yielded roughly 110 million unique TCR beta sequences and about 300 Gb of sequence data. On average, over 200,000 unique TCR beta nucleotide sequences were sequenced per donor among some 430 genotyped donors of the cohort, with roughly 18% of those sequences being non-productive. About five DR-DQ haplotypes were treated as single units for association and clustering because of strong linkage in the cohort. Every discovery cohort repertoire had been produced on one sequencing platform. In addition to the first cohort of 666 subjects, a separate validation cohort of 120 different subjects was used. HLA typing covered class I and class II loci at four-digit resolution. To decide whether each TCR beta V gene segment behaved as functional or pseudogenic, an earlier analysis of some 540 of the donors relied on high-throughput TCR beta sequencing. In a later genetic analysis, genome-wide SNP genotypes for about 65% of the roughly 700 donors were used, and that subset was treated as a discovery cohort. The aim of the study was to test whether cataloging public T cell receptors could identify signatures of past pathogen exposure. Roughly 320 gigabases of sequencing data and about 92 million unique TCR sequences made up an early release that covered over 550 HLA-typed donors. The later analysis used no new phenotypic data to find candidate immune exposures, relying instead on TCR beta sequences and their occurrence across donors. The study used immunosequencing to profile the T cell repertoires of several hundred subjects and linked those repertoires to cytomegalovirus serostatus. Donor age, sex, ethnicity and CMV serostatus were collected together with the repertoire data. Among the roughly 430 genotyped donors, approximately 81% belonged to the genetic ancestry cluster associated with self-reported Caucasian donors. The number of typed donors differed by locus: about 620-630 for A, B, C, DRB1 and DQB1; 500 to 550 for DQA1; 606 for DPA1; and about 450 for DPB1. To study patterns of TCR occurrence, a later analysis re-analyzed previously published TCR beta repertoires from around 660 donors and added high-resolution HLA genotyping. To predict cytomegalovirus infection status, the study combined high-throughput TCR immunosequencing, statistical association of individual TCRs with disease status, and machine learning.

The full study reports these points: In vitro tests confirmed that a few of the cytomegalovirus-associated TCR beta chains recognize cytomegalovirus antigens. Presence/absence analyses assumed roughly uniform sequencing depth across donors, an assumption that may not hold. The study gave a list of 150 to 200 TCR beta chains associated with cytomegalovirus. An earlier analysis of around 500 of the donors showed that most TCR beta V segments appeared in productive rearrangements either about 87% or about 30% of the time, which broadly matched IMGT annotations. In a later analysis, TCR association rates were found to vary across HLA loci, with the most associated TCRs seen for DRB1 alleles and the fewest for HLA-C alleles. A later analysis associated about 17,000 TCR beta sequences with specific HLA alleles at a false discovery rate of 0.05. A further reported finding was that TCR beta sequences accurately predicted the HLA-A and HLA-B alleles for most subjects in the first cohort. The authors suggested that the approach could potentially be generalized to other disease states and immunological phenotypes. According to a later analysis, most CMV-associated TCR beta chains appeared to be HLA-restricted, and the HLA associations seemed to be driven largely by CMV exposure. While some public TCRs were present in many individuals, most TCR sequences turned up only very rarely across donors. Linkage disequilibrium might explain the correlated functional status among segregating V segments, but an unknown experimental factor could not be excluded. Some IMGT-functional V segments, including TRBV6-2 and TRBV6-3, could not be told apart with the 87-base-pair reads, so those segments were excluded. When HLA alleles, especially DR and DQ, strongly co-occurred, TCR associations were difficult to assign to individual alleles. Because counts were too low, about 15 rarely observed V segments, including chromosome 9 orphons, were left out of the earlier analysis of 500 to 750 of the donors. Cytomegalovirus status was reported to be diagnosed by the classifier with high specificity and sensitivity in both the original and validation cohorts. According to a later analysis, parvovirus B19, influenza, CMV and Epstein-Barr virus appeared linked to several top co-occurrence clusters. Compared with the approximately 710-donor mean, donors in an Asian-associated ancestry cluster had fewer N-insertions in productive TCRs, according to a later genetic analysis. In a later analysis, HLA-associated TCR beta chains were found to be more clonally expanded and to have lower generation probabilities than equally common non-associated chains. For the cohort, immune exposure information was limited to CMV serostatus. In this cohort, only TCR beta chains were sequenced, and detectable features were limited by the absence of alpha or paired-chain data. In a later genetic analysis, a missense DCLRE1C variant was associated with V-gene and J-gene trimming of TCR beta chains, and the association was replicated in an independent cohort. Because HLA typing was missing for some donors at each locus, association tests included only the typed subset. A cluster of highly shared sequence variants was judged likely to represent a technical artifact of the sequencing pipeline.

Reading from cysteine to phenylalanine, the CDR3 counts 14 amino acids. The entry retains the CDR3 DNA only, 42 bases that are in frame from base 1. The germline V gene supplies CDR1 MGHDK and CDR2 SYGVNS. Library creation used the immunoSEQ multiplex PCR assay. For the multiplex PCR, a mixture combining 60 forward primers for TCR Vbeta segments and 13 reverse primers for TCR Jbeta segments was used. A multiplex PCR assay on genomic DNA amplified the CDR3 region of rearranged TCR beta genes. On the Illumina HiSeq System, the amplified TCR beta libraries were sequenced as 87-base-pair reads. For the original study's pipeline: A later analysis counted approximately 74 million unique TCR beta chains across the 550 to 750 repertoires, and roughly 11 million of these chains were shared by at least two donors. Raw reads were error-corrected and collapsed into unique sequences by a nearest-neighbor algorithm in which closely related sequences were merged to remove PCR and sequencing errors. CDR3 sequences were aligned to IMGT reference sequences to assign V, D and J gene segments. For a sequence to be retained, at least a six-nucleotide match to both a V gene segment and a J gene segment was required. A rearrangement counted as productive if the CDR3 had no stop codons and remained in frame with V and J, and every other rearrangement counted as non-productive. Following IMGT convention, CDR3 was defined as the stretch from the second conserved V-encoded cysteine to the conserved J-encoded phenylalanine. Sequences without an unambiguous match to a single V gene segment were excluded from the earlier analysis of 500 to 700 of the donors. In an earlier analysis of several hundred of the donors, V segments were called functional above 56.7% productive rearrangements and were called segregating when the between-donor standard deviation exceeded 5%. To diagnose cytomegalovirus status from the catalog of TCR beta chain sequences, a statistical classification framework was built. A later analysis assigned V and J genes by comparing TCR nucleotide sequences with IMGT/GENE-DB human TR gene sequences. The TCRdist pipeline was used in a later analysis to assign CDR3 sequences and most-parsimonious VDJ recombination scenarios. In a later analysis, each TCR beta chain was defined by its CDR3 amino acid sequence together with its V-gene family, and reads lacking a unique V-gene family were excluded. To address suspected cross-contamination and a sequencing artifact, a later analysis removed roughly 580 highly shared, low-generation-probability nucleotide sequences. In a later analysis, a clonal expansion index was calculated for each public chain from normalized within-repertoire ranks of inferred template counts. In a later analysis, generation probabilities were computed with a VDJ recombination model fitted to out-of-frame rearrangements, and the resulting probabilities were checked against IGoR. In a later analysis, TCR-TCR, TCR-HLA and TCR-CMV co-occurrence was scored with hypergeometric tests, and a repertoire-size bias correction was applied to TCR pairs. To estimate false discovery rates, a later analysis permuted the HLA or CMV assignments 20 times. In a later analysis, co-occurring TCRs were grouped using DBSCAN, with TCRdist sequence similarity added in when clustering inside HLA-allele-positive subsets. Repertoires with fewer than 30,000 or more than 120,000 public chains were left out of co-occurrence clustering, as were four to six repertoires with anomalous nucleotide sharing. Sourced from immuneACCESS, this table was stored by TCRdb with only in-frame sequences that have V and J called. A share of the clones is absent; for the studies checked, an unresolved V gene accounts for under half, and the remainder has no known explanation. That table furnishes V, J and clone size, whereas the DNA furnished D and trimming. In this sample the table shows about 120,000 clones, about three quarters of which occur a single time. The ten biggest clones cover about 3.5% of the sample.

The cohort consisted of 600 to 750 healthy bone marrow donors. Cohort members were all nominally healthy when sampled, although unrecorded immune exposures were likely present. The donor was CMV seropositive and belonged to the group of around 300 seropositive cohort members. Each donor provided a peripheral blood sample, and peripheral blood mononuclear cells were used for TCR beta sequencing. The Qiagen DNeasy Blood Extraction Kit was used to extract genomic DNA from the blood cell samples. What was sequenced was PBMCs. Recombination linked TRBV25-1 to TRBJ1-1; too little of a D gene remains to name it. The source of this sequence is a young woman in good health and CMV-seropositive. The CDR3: CASSEYDGNAEAFF. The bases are TGTGCCAGCAGTGAATATGACGGGAACGCTGAAGCTTTCTTT.